Listed here are 29 T cell receptor beta chains from one sample, sequenced in a study of blood T cell repertoires in COVID-19. Sequencing used immunoSEQ multiplex PCR; TCRdb keeps in-frame clones, though not all of them. Of about 300,000 clones in the sample, around 87% were seen once. The specimen was PBMCs or T cells enriched from blood (not recorded which). The source is a woman younger than 35 with acute COVID-19.

The chain has TRBV11-2 and TRBJ2-3, with 8 nucleotides matching TRBD2. The V segment lost 6 bases and the J segment 2 bases; nucleotides outside the gene matches: 7. This CDR3 is built from 15 residues. The V gene's germline CDR1 is SGHAT and CDR2 FQNNGV. The CDR3 region is CASRSLAANTDTQYF. CDR3 DNA sequence: TGTGCCAGCAGGTCACTAGCGGCAAACACAGATACGCAGTATTTT.

This clone was counted between two and nine times. J is TRBJ1-2 and V is TRBV28, with a possible D match to TRBD1 (5 bases). Trimming cost V 5 bases and J 8 bases, with 24 bases left between them. The CDR3 extends over 16 amino acids. CDR1 and CDR2 from the germline V gene are MDHEN and SYDVKM. The CDR3 DNA sequence: TGTGCCAGCAGTGGGTGGGGCACAGGTAATCCTTACGGCTACACCTTC. Its translation is CASSGWGTGNPYGYTF.

The gene calls are TRBV29-1 and TRBJ2-5, with 10 bases fitting TRBD2. Germline V gives CDR1 SQVTM, CDR2 ANQGSEA. The V gene end was trimmed by 8 bases and the J gene end by 4 bases; junction bases not matched to a gene: 4. The CDR3 spans 12 residues. The CDR3 nucleotides are TGCAGCTTCTTAGCGGGAGGAGAGACCCAGTACTTC. Translated: CSFLAGGETQYF.

The genes are TRBV25-1 and TRBJ1-1; D is perhaps TRBD1 (6 bases). The CDR3 is 17 amino acids. The germline gives CDR1 MGHDK, CDR2 SYGVNS. The V end was cut by 4 bases, the J end by 3 bases, with 21 bases between. CDR3 nucleotide sequence: TGTGCCAGCAGTGCCCAAGGGACACCGGGGGGAGACACTGAAGCTTTCTTT. Amino acid sequence: CASSAQGTPGGDTEAFF.

The chain employs TRBV4-2 and TRBJ1-3; D gene uncertain. CDR3 length equals 15 residues. Trimming shortened V by 0 bases and J by 4 bases, and 10 bases separated the two germline ends. Germline CDR1 LGHNA, CDR2 YNFKEQ. The CDR3 reads CASSQDRISGNTIYF. In nucleotides, the CDR3 is TGTGCCAGCAGCCAAGACAGGATCTCCGGAAACACCATATATTTT.

The J gene is TRBJ2-7, the V gene TRBV27; tentatively, D is TRBD2 (6 bases). Germline V lookup: CDR1 MNHEY, CDR2 SMNVEV (reference sequence). Between the trimmed V and J ends, which lost 2 bases and 2 bases, there was a span of 16 bases. This CDR3 region has 16 residues. CDR3 coding DNA: TGTGCCAGCAGTTTACGGGGGACGGGGAGTACCTACGAGCAGTACTTC. It translates to CASSLRGTGSTYEQYF.

The rearrangement links TRBV6-4 to TRBJ2-3, with a weak D call TRBD1 (6 bases). The CDR3 contains 14 residues. The germline CDR1 and CDR2 sequences are MRHNA and SNTAGT. With 3 bases removed from V and 2 bases from J, the gap between germline ends came to 9 bases. The chain's CDR3 is CASSETGFTDTQYF. The CDR3 DNA sequence: TGTGCCAGCAGTGAAACAGGGTTCACAGATACGCAGTATTTT.

The J gene is TRBJ2-7, the V gene TRBV6-5; 10 nucleotides agree with TRBD2. CDR1 MNHEY and CDR2 SVGAGI come from the germline V gene. The ends lost 6 bases at V and 6 bases at J; junction bases unmatched: 2. This CDR3 has 12 residues. The DNA for the CDR3 is TGTGCCAGCAGATGGACTAGCGGCGAGCAGTACTTC. This codes for CASRWTSGEQYF.

The genes are TRBV19 and TRBJ1-2; TRBD1 matches 7 bases. The length of the CDR3 is 16 residues. The V gene's germline CDR1 is LNHDA and CDR2 SQIVND (reference sequence). The junction had 8 bases not matched to a gene; V was cut back by 1 base and J by 3 bases. The CDR3 nucleotides are TGTGCCAGTAGTATAGGTTCGACAGGGTTTTACTATGGCTACACCTTC. Translation gives CASSIGSTGFYYGYTF.

The J gene is TRBJ2-5, the V gene TRBV12-3 or TRBV12-4, with 7 bases lining up with TRBD2. There are 13 residues in the CDR3. J gave up 5 bases and V 3 bases, and 3 bases lay outside the gene matches. The CDR3 protein is CASSFMGGETQYF. CDR3 in DNA: TGTGCCAGCAGTTTTATGGGGGGGGAGACCCAGTACTTC.

This chain connects TRBV7-9 to TRBJ2-3; the match to TRBD2 covers 12 bases. Trimming took 5 bases from V and 0 from J; bases not matched to a gene: 6. Germline lookup yields CDR1 SEHNR and CDR2 FQNEAQ (reference sequence). This CDR3 contains 17 residues. CDR3 DNA sequence: TGTGCCAGCAGCGGACGGGGACTAGCGGGCAGCACAGATACGCAGTATTTT. Amino acids: CASSGRGLAGSTDTQYF.

The CDR3 DNA reads as TGTGCCAGCAGCCGAAGGGGACTAGCCTATGCTACAGATACGCAGTATTTT. Its translation: CASSRRGLAYATDTQYF. This sequence joins TRBV3-1 (or the pseudogene TRBV3-2) and TRBJ2-3, with 9 bases that match TRBD2. J lost 3 bases, V lost 4 bases, and 11 bases had no gene match. The CDR3 runs 17 residues. Germline V gene sequence: CDR1 LGHDT, CDR2 YNNKEL (reference sequence).

The chain links TRBV3-1 (or the pseudogene TRBV3-2) to TRBJ2-7; 7 bases agree with TRBD2. Germline CDR1 reads LGHDT; CDR2 reads YNNKEL (reference sequence). Trimming at V came to 4 bases and at J to 4 bases, leaving 10 bases not matched to a gene. This CDR3 is 15 amino acids long. DNA of the CDR3: TGTGCCAGCAGCCCTGGTACGGGAGGACGGTACGAGCAGTACTTC. Translating it yields CASSPGTGGRYEQYF.

V usage is TRBV2 and J usage is TRBJ1-5; possible D gene TRBD1, 5 bases. This CDR3 is built from 14 residues. The V and J ends lost 1 base and 7 bases respectively, with 11 bases between them. Germline CDR1 is SNHLY and CDR2 is FYNNEI. CDR3 bases: TGTGCCAGCAGTGAAGGGGGAGGGGTACAGCCCCAGCATTTT. It yields the protein CASSEGGGVQPQHF.

The chain has TRBV11-2 and TRBJ1-2, with D unresolved. Per germline, CDR1 SGHAT and CDR2 FQNNGV. Trimming removed 5 bases at V and 2 bases at J, with 15 bases between. There are 15 residues in the CDR3. This chain's CDR3 is CASSAGLDPNYGYTF. The CDR3 nucleotides read TGTGCCAGCAGCGCGGGATTAGACCCGAACTATGGCTACACCTTC.

V and J are TRBV5-1 and TRBJ1-1; D remains unclear. CDR3 size: 12 residues. Trimming cost V 7 bases and J 4 bases, with 11 bases left between them. Looked up from germline, CDR1 is SGHRS and CDR2 is YFSETQ. CDR3: CASGGGGTEAFF. As DNA, the CDR3 is TGCGCCAGCGGCGGAGGTGGCACTGAAGCTTTCTTT.

The V call is TRBV7-9, the J call TRBJ2-7; D gene unclear. Germline assignment: CDR1 SEHNR and CDR2 FQNEAQ (reference sequence). V was trimmed by 5 bases and J by 0 bases, leaving 11 bases between them. The CDR3 spans 14 residues. CDR3 sequence (DNA): TGTGCCAGCAGCCCCGAGTCGGGCTCCTACGAGCAGTACTTC. This translates into CASSPESGSYEQYF.

The chain has TRBV7-9 and TRBJ2-2; 8 bases align to TRBD1. CDR1 is SEHNR and CDR2 is FQNEAQ in the germline V gene (reference sequence). V was clipped by 5 bases and J by 0 bases; unmatched bases: 5. The CDR3 contains 16 residues. The CDR3 loop reads CASSPRQGTNTGELFF. The CDR3 DNA follows: TGTGCCAGCAGCCCGAGACAGGGGACGAACACCGGGGAGCTGTTTTTT. The variable domain in full, completed from reference TRBV7-9 and TRBJ2-2, reads DTGVSQNPRHKITKRGQNVTFRCDPISEHNRLYWYRQTLGQGPEFLTYFQNEAQLEKSRLLSDRFSAERPKGSFSTLEIQRTEQGDSAMYLCASSPRQGTNTGELFFGEGSRLTVL.

This clone was seen a single time. The rearrangement links TRBV2 to TRBJ1-6, with a weak D call TRBD1 (5 bases). Trimming stripped 6 bases from V and 7 bases from J, with 16 bases between. The CDR3 loop spans 15 amino acids. CDR1 and CDR2 from the germline V gene are SNHLY and FYNNEI. For the CDR3, the DNA is TGTGCCAGCAGAGTTTTCAGGGAATTCAATTCACCCCTCCACTTT. Translating gives CASRVFREFNSPLHF. Combining the CDR3 with reference TRBV2 and TRBJ1-6 gives the whole variable domain EPEVTQTPSHQVTQMGQEVILRCVPISNHLYFYWYRQILGQKVEFLVSFYNNEISEKSEIFDDQFSVERPDGSNFTLKIRSTKLEDSAMYFCASRVFREFNSPLHFGNGTRLTVT.

This clone has a count of ten or more. The V and J genes are TRBV5-1 and TRBJ1-1, with a weak D call TRBD1 (5 bases). V shed 4 bases and J shed 0 bases, with 19 bases lying between them. Germline assignment: CDR1 SGHRS and CDR2 YFSETQ. The CDR3 extends over 17 amino acids. CDR3 in amino acids: CASSPVGGRGMNTEAFF. The CDR3 DNA reads as TGCGCCAGCAGCCCGGTGGGAGGACGGGGCATGAACACTGAAGCTTTCTTT.

This chain connects TRBV28 to TRBJ2-7; 7 nucleotides align to TRBD1. The ends lost 4 bases at V and 5 bases at J; junction bases unmatched: 8. The CDR3 spans 14 residues. Germline V lookup: CDR1 MDHEN, CDR2 SYDVKM. In DNA, the CDR3 is TGTGCCAGCAGTTCGCCCCAGGGGGTCGACGAGCAGTACTTC. This codes for CASSSPQGVDEQYF.

This clone was seen a single time. This chain links TRBV11-2 with TRBJ2-6; D uncertain. The CDR3 loop spans 18 amino acids. Germline loops: CDR1 SGHAT, CDR2 FQNNGV. V was shortened by 4 bases and J by 0 bases, with 16 bases between the two germline ends. CDR3 nucleotides: TGTGCCAGCAGCTCCTACCCGCGCGCCCCCTCTGGGGCCAACGTCCTGACTTTC. Its translation is CASSSYPRAPSGANVLTF.

The J gene is TRBJ1-5, the V gene TRBV19, with 8 nucleotides matching TRBD1. Germline trimming cut 2 bases from V and 5 bases from J; bases unmatched to any gene: 2. The CDR3 totals 14 residues. Germline V gene sequence: CDR1 LNHDA, CDR2 SQIVND (reference sequence). In nucleotides, the CDR3 is TGTGCCAGTAGTATAACAGGGGGTTATCAGCCCCAGCATTTT. As protein: CASSITGGYQPQHF.

The J gene is TRBJ2-2, the V gene TRBV7-3, with 8 bases lining up with TRBD2. The germline gives CDR1 SGHTA, CDR2 FQGTGA. This CDR3 spans 15 amino acids. The junction had 2 bases not matched to a gene; V was cut back by 2 bases and J by 3 bases. The CDR3 region has the DNA TGTGCCAGCAGCTTAGGGACTAGTGACACCGGGGAGCTGTTTTTT. The encoded protein is CASSLGTSDTGELFF.

The V and J genes are TRBV24-1 and TRBJ1-2, with a weak D call TRBD1 (5 bases). Trimming cost V 5 bases and J 4 bases, with 19 bases left between them. The CDR3 contains 16 residues. Germline-derived CDR1 and CDR2 are KGHDR and SFDVKD. The DNA for the CDR3 is TGTGCCACCAGTGTCGTCAGGGCTCCATACTTCTATGGCTACACCTTC. It yields the protein CATSVVRAPYFYGYTF.

Only a few counts were recorded for this clone. This chain connects TRBV4-2 to TRBJ2-1; D gene unclear. The CDR3 loop spans 15 amino acids. The V gene lost 1 base and the J gene lost 8 bases, with 15 bases spanning the gap. Germline V CDR1 and CDR2: LGHNA, YNFKEQ. CDR3 amino acids: CASSQARSIGDEQFF. The DNA for the CDR3 is TGTGCCAGCAGCCAAGCACGGAGCATAGGCGATGAGCAGTTCTTC.

With regard to this clone: The sample contains more than one DNA sequence encoding this CDR3. The rearrangement uses TRBV27 and TRBJ2-3, with D hard to call. V was shortened by 3 bases and J by 2 bases, with 6 bases between the two germline ends. Germline lookup yields CDR1 MNHEY and CDR2 SMNVEV (reference sequence). The CDR3 contains 13 residues. The CDR3 loop reads CASSFTYTDTQYF. The CDR3 nucleotides are TGTGCCAGCAGTTTCACTTACACAGATACGCAGTATTTT.

Worth noting for this clone: In the same sample, other DNA sequences code for this CDR3. J is TRBJ1-3 and V is TRBV9; no reliable D call. Germline CDR1 is SGDLS and CDR2 is YYNGEE. The CDR3 length is 15 residues. Trimming stripped 0 bases from V and 4 bases from J, with 11 bases between. The chain's CDR3 is CASSVEGGSGNTIYF. CDR3 nucleotide sequence: TGTGCCAGCAGCGTAGAGGGAGGGTCAGGAAACACCATATATTTT.

This chain connects TRBV24-1 to TRBJ2-3, with 7 nucleotides matching TRBD1. The CDR3 runs to 13 residues. J gave up 0 bases and V 9 bases, and 2 bases lay outside the gene matches. Per germline, CDR1 KGHDR and CDR2 SFDVKD. CDR3 bases: TGTGCCACCGGACAGGCCAGCACAGATACGCAGTATTTT. Its translation is CATGQASTDTQYF.